The clone carrying this T cell receptor beta chain was counted many times. This sample's RNA came from whole unsorted tissue. More than 3 cm separated this lung sample from the edge of the tumor. With 2 bases clipped from V and 5 bases from J, the junction kept 8 bases outside the gene matches. The CDR3 runs 17 residues. This entry is derived from a study of tumor and adjacent non-tumor tissue in lung cancer. Study summary: Patients were aged roughly 31 to 76, about ten men and a handful of women, stage I to III.

The library came from three nested PCR rounds adapted from ARM-PCR protocols. One entry per CDR3 protein results from TCRdb running MiXCR on the multiplex PCR reads. Among over 100,000 distinct CDR3 sequences listed, under 65% were seen once. The receptor was derived from a man in his sixties with non-small cell lung cancer. The sequenced sample was distant non-tumor lung tissue. The chain joins TRBV12-3 or TRBV12-4 to TRBJ2-3, with TRBD2 matching over 12 bases. CDR3 region: CASSLILAGGRGDTQYF. The CDR3 region has the DNA TGTGCCAGCAGTTTAATTCTAGCGGGGGGGCGGGGAGATACGCAGTATTTT.